The entry that follows covers one T cell receptor beta chain sequence. Tens of thousands of T cell genomes, or 200 ng DNA, went into the sorted-subset replicate PCRs. Generated by immunoSEQ multiplex PCR, the TCRdb table keeps only in-frame clones and is missing some. Among 2 million to 2.5 million clones listed, 85% to 95% were seen once. The data belong to a study of shared clonotypes between healthy human individuals. The germline gives CDR1 MDHEN, CDR2 SYDVKM. V shed 11 bases and J shed 5 bases, with 16 bases lying between them. This CDR3 has 13 amino acids. Sequenced input: naive CD4+ T cells from PBMCs. Subset indicated: CD45RA+ positively selected. This TCR came from a young man in good health. Some clones in this sample may be carry-over from other donors' samples. The chain uses TRBV28 and TRBJ1-5; a possible D gene is TRBD1 (5 bases). CDR3 protein: CAEREQGDQPQHF. The CDR3 nucleotides are TGTGCCGAAAGGGAGCAGGGCGATCAGCCCCAGCATTTT.